The 8 T cell receptor beta chains reported below all come from one sample, sequenced in a study of blood T cell repertoires in COVID-19. Assay used: immunoSEQ multiplex PCR; TCRdb lists only in-frame clones, some missing. The repertoire consists of around 180,000 clones, with 88% occurring once and the leading ten covering roughly 25%. The sequenced sample was peripheral blood. These receptors were taken from a man between 60 and 70 years old with acute or convalescent COVID-19.

The rearrangement links TRBV6-1 to TRBJ2-7; 12 bases align to TRBD2. The V gene's germline CDR1 is MNHNS and CDR2 SASEGT. The CDR3 is 16 residues long. The V segment lost 4 bases and the J segment 0 bases; nucleotides outside the gene matches: 4. The CDR3 nucleotides are TGTGCCAGCAGTGGGACTAGCGGGGACTGCTCCTACGAGCAGTACGTC. Protein product: CASSGTSGDCSYEQYV.

This clone was recorded once. The chain recombines TRBV5-1 with TRBJ2-2; 14 bases line up with TRBD2. The CDR3 has 17 amino acids. The germline V gene encodes CDR1 SGHRS and CDR2 YFSETQ. Losses at the gene ends were 4 bases for V and 1 base for J; bases not matched to a gene: 3. This CDR3 reads CASSQGLAGGNTGELFF. The CDR3, as DNA: TGCGCCAGCAGCCAAGGACTAGCGGGGGGGAACACCGGGGAGCTGTTTTTT.

CDR3 region: CATGGGRVFHTDTQYF. Written as DNA, the CDR3 is TGTGCCACCGGGGGCGGGAGGGTGTTCCACACAGATACGCAGTATTTT. V and J are TRBV24-1 and TRBJ2-3; the match to TRBD2 covers 9 bases. Unmatched junction bases numbered 11, after V lost 9 bases and J lost 2 bases. This CDR3 spans 16 amino acids. Germline V gene data show CDR1 as KGHDR and CDR2 as SFDVKD.

This rearrangement joins TRBV28 to TRBJ1-2; no definite D call. Per the germline V gene, CDR1 is MDHEN and CDR2 is SYDVKM. V shed 2 bases and J shed 4 bases, with 5 bases lying between them. CDR3 size: 12 residues. The DNA for the CDR3 is TGTGCCAGCAGTTTAGTCTTCTATGGCTACACCTTC. Translated, it gives CASSLVFYGYTF.

This clone was recorded a few times. The genes are TRBV19 and TRBJ2-7; weak D call: TRBD2 (6 bases). This CDR3 spans 15 amino acids. Germline CDR1 LNHDA, CDR2 SQIVND (reference sequence). V dropped 4 bases and J dropped 2 bases, with 15 bases sitting between them. In DNA form, the CDR3 reads TGTGCCAGTAGTACGGTGGCCGCGGGGCCCTACGAGCAGTACTTC. Translated, it gives CASSTVAAGPYEQYF. The variable domain in full, completed from reference TRBV19 and TRBJ2-7, reads DGGITQSPKYLFRKEGQNVTLSCEQNLNHDAMYWYRQDPGQGLRLIYYSQIVNDFQKGDIAEGYSVSREKKESFPLTVTSAQKNPTAFYLCASSTVAAGPYEQYFGPGTRLTVT.

The V and J genes are TRBV11-2 and TRBJ1-2, with D possibly matching TRBD1 (6 bases). This CDR3 spans 13 amino acids. Trimming removed 4 bases from V and 7 bases from J, with 13 bases in between. Germline lookup yields CDR1 SGHAT and CDR2 FQNNGV. The chain's CDR3 is CASSSDSTIGYTF. The DNA for the CDR3 is TGTGCCAGCAGCTCGGACAGTACTATTGGCTACACCTTC.

The V call is TRBV21-1, the J call TRBJ1-1. TRBV21-1 is designated a pseudogene. The CDR3 consists of 12 residues. The CDR3 DNA follows: TGTGCCAGCACCGGGGGAGCCACTGAAGCTTTCTTT. This codes for CASTGGATEAFF.

In its sample, this clone was seen a few times. The genes are TRBV24-1 and TRBJ1-1; D is undetermined. Deletions cut 2 bases from V and 0 bases from J, with 9 bases between. From germline, CDR1 is KGHDR and CDR2 SFDVKD. This CDR3 contains 15 residues. The CDR3 reads CATSDSRHLNTEAFF. CDR3 DNA: TGTGCCACCAGTGATTCCCGACACTTGAACACTGAAGCTTTCTTT.